This is a list of T cell receptor beta chains from one sample in a study of blood T cell repertoires in COVID-19. The assay was immunoSEQ multiplex PCR, and TCRdb's table has in-frame clones only and misses some. This sample carries about 200,000 clones, roughly 83% of them seen once, and the ten largest clones take around 30%. Material: peripheral blood. The receptor set was obtained from a man aged 35 to 55 with acute or convalescent COVID-19. Each CDR3 is given with its conserved first and last residue. Fields, in order: V gene, clone size, CDR3 protein. Clone size is stated in some rows and not others, as once, few, many or a class when expanded.

TRBV27 | . | CASRDLWQGQETQYF
TRBV6-4 | . | CASSPSLAREQYF
TRBV30 | . | CAWSHTQGTEAFF
TRBV19 | . | CASSPSWGGSGNTIYF
TRBV7-2 | . | CASTDLLNYEQYF
TRBV2 | . | CASSGLGTSGYEQYF
TRBV2 | . | CAHSLDRRGTEAFF
TRBV3-1/TRBV3-2 | . | CASSQLLASLGETQYF
TRBV7-2 | once | CASSPGTDRSYGYTF
TRBV5-1 | few | CASSWRLAGGYNEQFF
TRBV4-3 | . | CASSQDTSRETQYF
TRBV18 | . | CASSPRLAETYNEQFF
TRBV6-5 | . | CASKRTGINEKLFF
TRBV6-2/TRBV6-3 | . | CASSTGAEAFF
TRBV24-1 | . | CATSGGLSTDTQYF
TRBV5-5 | . | CASSLKWLAGAYEQFF
TRBV12-3/TRBV12-4 | . | CASSPRGEKLFF